This TCR beta chain came from a study of shared clonotypes between healthy human individuals. Broader study findings: With a handful of donors compared, around 5% of naive CD4 clonotypes were shared. In having few donors, the study represented limited genetic and exposure-history diversity.

Profiled with immunoSEQ multiplex PCR; TCRdb holds only in-frame clones, not every one. The table shows approximately 2,200,000 clones, with around 93% occurring only once. As regards this clone: Its antigen is unknown.

CDR1 and CDR2 (germline): MDHEN, SYDVKM. The CDR3 length is 16 residues. Deletions cut 5 bases from V and 3 bases from J, with 20 bases between. Terminally differentiated effector memory CD45RA+ cells were excluded from the naive CD8 cells, which were CD45RO-negative and positively selected for CCR7. Specimen: naive CD8+ T cells from PBMCs. This sequence joins TRBV28 and TRBJ2-7, with D hard to call. This TCR was recovered from a man aged 18 to 30 in good health. Some clones in this sample may be carry-over from other donors' samples. The CDR3 sequence is CASSPQDPYGNYEQYF. CDR3 DNA sequence: TGTGCCAGCAGTCCCCAGGACCCCTATGGGAACTACGAGCAGTACTTC.